These 9 T cell receptor beta chains share one sample of origin, sequenced in a study of shared clonotypes between healthy human individuals (dated by TCRdb to 2018 to 2020). Library preparation was by the immunoSEQ multiplex PCR assay. As stored in TCRdb, this immuneACCESS dataset retains in-frame rearrangements with V and J assigned. A fraction of the clones does not appear; measured against another copy, unresolved V genes explain less than half of the discrepancy, and the remainder lacks a known reason. Across this sample there are about 480,000 clones, with 75% to 80% seen only once. Roughly an eighth of the sample comes from the top ten. Source material: PBMCs. All receptors derive from a woman aged 40 to 50 in good health. Some clones in this sample may be carry-over from other donors' samples.

This clone showed up just once. The J gene is TRBJ1-2, the V gene TRBV20-1; D remains ambiguous. The ends were cut back, 3 bases at V and 8 bases at J, with 10 bases in the middle. The germline CDR1 and CDR2 sequences are DFQATT and SNEGSKA (reference sequence). CDR3 length: 11 amino acids. CDR3 sequence reads: CSARMLGGYTF. DNA for the CDR3: TGCAGTGCTAGGATGTTGGGGGGCTACACCTTC.

The chain combines TRBV30 with TRBJ2-3; weak D call: TRBD2 (5 bases). The germline gives CDR1 GTSNPN, CDR2 SVGIG (reference sequence). This CDR3 has 14 amino acids. Trimming took 5 bases from V and 4 from J, leaving 16 bases between them. The CDR3 protein is CAWAPGGGADTQYF. The CDR3 DNA is TGTGCCTGGGCCCCCGGTGGAGGAGCAGATACGCAGTATTTT.

To note about this clone: A much larger clone sits a single nucleotide away, making a read error possible. The chain employs TRBV11-2 and TRBJ2-7; D gene unclear. With 4 bases removed from V and 3 bases from J, the gap between germline ends came to 4 bases. This CDR3 has 11 amino acids. Germline lookup yields CDR1 SGHAT and CDR2 FQNNGV. DNA for the CDR3: TGTGCCAGCAGCTGGGGCTACGAGCAGTACTTC. Amino acids: CASSWGYEQYF.

This chain uses TRBV28 with TRBJ2-5, with 11 nucleotides matching TRBD2. The length of the CDR3 is 15 residues. V lost 4 bases and J lost 2; bases outside the gene matches: 3. Per germline, CDR1 MDHEN and CDR2 SYDVKM. CDR3 region: CASSSRTSGQETQYF. The CDR3 DNA reads TGTGCCAGCAGTTCCCGGACTAGCGGGCAAGAGACCCAGTACTTC. Using reference TRBV28 and TRBJ2-5 for the parts outside the CDR3, the full variable domain is DVKVTQSSRYLVKRTGEKVFLECVQDMDHENMFWYRQDPGLGLRLIYFSYDVKMKEKGDIPEGYSVSREKKERFSLILESASTNQTSMYLCASSSRTSGQETQYFGPGTRLLVL.

V gene TRBV28 combines with J gene TRBJ2-7, with D unresolved. Germline assignment: CDR1 MDHEN and CDR2 SYDVKM. The V gene lost 6 bases and the J gene lost 0 bases, with 15 bases spanning the gap. This CDR3 contains 15 residues. The CDR3 DNA is TGTGCCAGCAGCTACCCCCTAATGCGCTCCTACGAGCAGTACTTC. Its translation is CASSYPLMRSYEQYF.

This rearrangement joins TRBV2 to TRBJ2-5; 9 bases line up with TRBD2. The length of the CDR3 is 13 residues. Germline-derived CDR1 and CDR2 are SNHLY and FYNNEI. After removal of 10 bases from V and 5 bases from J, the junction contained 8 bases not matched to a gene. In DNA form, the CDR3 reads TGTGCCATCAGGACTAGCGAGGGTGAGACCCAGTACTTC. It codes for CAIRTSEGETQYF. Variable domain in full (rest from reference TRBV2 and TRBJ2-5): EPEVTQTPSHQVTQMGQEVILRCVPISNHLYFYWYRQILGQKVEFLVSFYNNEISEKSEIFDDQFSVERPDGSNFTLKIRSTKLEDSAMYFCAIRTSEGETQYFGPGTRLLVL.

This clone was found a few times. The chain is built from TRBV21-1 and TRBJ2-7; the D segment call TRBD1 is taken from the table without a DNA check. TRBV21-1 is flagged as a pseudogene. This CDR3 is built from 14 residues. The CDR3 region has the DNA TGTGCCAGCAGCAGGACCGGACAAAGCTACGAGCAGTACTTC. It yields the protein CASSRTGQSYEQYF.

The rearrangement uses TRBV19 and TRBJ2-7; possible D gene TRBD1, 6 bases. From germline, CDR1 is LNHDA and CDR2 SQIVND (reference sequence). Deletions cut 7 bases from V and 5 bases from J, with 12 bases between. CDR3 length: 12 residues. In DNA form, the CDR3 reads TGTGCCAGTATGCCCCGGGACAACGAGCAGTACTTC. As protein: CASMPRDNEQYF.

In its sample, this clone was seen many times. The chain carries TRBV21-1 and TRBJ2-3. TRBV21-1 is termed a pseudogene. This CDR3 is 9 amino acids long. CDR3 protein: CWTTDTQYF. CDR3 DNA: TGTTGGACCACAGATACGCAGTATTTT.